The count of the clone carrying this T cell receptor (beta chain) is one. The CDR3 runs 15 residues. Germline assignment: CDR1 MNHEY and CDR2 SMNVEV (reference sequence). Trimming pared 4 bases from V and 1 base from J, leaving 12 bases between. These data originate in a study of Tregs in tolerant kidney transplant recipients. Here immunoSEQ multiplex PCR was the method, and the copy in TCRdb shows in-frame clones only, minus some. The sample comprises roughly 66,000 clones, roughly 92% of which are singletons, and 9.5% to 12% rests with the top ten. Sequenced material: CD8+ T cells from blood, taken before the transplant. The clonotype originates from a human donor who received a combined kidney and bone marrow transplant. The genes are TRBV27 and TRBJ2-3; the D is unclear. The CDR3 loop is CASSSHLEGTDTQYF. The CDR3 nucleotides are TGTGCCAGCAGTTCCCACCTTGAGGGCACAGATACGCAGTATTTT.